This TCR beta chain is from a study of cytomegalovirus exposure and HLA in healthy donors. Findings and limits, study-wide: Associated with cytomegalovirus, according to the listing, were 150 to 200 TCR beta chains. Under in vitro conditions, a few CMV-associated chains were confirmed as specific for CMV antigens.

Per the germline V gene, CDR1 is SGHRS and CDR2 is YFSETQ. The CDR3 length is 17 residues. With V trimmed by 1 base and J by 6 bases, 13 bases remained unmatched. TCRdb's copy holds only in-frame clones and misses some; the assay was immunoSEQ multiplex PCR. The table lists about 130,000 clones, 80% to 90% of them singletons. These donors were members of the 120-subject validation cohort, a group separate from the approximately 670-subject first cohort. Of note for this clone: Its antigen is undetermined.

The genes are TRBV5-1 and TRBJ1-1; 9 nucleotides agree with TRBD1. Sequencing input: PBMCs. This TCR was sampled from a woman under 30 in good health and CMV-seronegative. CDR3 protein: CASSLRAGQGLFAEAFF. The CDR3 nucleotides are TGCGCCAGCAGCTTGCGGGCGGGACAGGGCTTATTTGCTGAAGCTTTCTTT.